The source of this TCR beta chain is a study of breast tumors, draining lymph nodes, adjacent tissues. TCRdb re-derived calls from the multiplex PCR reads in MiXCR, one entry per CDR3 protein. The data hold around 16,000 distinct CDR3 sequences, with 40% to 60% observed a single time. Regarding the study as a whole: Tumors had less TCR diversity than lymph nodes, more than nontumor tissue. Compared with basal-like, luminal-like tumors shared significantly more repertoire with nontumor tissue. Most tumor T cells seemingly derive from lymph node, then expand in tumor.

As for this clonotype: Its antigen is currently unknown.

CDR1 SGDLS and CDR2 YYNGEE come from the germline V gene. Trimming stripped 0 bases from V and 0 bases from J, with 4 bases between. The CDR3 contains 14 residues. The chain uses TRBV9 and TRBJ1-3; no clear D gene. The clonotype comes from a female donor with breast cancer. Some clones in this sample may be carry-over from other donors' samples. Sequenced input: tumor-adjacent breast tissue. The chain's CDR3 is CASSVDVSGNTIYF. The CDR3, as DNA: TGTGCCAGCAGCGTAGATGTCTCTGGAAACACCATATATTTT.